This T cell receptor beta chain comes out of a study of tumor-infiltrating lymphocytes in oesophageal squamous cell carcinoma. TCRdb reprocessed the PCR reads with MiXCR, giving one entry per CDR3 protein. The data contain about 20,000 distinct CDR3 sequences, approximately 40% of them seen just once; the ten biggest clones take up roughly 6.4%. Germline V gives CDR1 MNHEY, CDR2 SVGAGI. The length of the CDR3 is 13 residues. Sequencing was carried out using blood. The chain recombines TRBV6-5 with TRBJ2-3; no clear D. The J call may be in error: the DNA end matches TRBJ2-2 better. The TCR originated in a male donor with esophageal squamous cell carcinoma. This CDR3 is CASSTIAGGELFF. CDR3 nucleotide sequence: TGTGCCAGCAGTACTATAGCCGGCGGGGAGCTGTTTTTT.